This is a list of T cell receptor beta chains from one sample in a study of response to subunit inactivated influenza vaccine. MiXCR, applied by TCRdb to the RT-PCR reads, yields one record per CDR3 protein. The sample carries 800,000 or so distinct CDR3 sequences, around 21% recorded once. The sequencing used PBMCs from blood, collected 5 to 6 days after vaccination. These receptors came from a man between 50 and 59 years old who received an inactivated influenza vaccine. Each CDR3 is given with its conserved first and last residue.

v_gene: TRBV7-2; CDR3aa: CASSLTADPYEQYF
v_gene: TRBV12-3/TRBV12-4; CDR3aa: CASSQSGSGEQYF
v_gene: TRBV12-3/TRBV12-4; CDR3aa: CASRAPTGSSTDTQYF
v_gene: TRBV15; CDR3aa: CATSRRTGQGYTF
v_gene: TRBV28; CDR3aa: CASSPWTSGRETSSTDTQYF
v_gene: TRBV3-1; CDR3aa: CASSQGLGGPFF
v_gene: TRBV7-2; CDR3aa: CASSLRTSGYEQYF
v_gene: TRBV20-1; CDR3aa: CSATRQGESYEQYF
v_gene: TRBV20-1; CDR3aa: CSAITSGYNEQFF
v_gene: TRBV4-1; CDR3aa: CASTLSPGQGPLNTEAFF
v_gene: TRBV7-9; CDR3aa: CASSWGTNEKLFF
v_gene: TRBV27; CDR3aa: CASSLSSGVGTRDF
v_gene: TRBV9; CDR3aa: CASSSSSPGTFRNEQFF
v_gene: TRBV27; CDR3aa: CASSFGGREPQHF
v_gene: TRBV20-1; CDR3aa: CSARTGPTGELFF
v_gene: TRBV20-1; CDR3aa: CSAVVAGRLYEQYF
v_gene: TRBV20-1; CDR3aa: CSARRTGGGLDTQYF
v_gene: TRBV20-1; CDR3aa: CSASDEGTDTQYF
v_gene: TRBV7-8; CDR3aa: CASSSGTGVGNEQFF
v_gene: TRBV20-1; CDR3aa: CSAAGASYEQYF
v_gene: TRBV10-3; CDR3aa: CAISEPGQGAGETQYF
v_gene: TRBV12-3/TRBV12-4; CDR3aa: CASSLGQGSEAFF
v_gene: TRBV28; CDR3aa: CASSANLPGLAAGRVDTQYF
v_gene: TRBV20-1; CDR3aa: CSARRTSGGRDTQYF
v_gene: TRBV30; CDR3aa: CAWKLLYTGELFF
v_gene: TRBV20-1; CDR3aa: CSARVQEGSNQPQHF
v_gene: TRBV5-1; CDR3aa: CASSPGLIYSSTDTQYF
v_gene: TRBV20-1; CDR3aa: CSARAQGGSGVNIQYF
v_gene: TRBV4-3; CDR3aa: CASSSIRGYEQYF
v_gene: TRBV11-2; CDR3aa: CASSLAPGHNNEQFF
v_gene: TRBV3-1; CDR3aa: CASSQVIGTGELFF
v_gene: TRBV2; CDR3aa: CASRQSYGYTF
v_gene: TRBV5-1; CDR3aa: CASSLNGGQGYTF
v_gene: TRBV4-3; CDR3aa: CASSQDQGQYPYNEQFF
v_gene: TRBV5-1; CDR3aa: CASTERGGPTGELFF
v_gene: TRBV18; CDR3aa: CASSRGTTSYNEQFF
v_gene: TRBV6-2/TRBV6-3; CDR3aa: CASSPMGGLAGEGSSYNEQFF
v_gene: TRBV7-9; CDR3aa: CASSPEGGGPYNEQFF
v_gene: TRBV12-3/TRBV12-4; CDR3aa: CASRGGLTNSPLHF
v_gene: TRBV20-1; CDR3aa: CSARDDSQETQYF
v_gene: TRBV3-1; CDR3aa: CASSQWTDQPQHF
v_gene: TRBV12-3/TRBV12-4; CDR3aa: CASSLGRFTDTQYF
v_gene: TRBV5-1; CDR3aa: CASRGSEIYNEQFF
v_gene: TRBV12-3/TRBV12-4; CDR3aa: CASSPANRGSHYGYTF
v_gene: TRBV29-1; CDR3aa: CSVELGGDTQYF
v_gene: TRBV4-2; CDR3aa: CASSQGMVTGTDTQYF
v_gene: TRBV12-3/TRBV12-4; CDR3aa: CASSLTGLRNEKLFF
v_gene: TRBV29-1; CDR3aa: CSVEYRGDTEAFF
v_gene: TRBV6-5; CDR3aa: CASSTDASGSYTQYF